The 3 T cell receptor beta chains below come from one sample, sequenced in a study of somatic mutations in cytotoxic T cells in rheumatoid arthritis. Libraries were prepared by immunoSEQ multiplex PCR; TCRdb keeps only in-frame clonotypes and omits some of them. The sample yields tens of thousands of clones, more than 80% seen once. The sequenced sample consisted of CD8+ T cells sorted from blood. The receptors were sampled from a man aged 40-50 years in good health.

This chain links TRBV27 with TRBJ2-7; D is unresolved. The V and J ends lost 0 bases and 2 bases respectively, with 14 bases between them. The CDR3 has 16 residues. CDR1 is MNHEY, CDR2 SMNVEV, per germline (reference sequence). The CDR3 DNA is TGTGCCAGCAGTTTATCTTCCAGTTTGCCCACCTACGAGCAGTACTTC. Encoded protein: CASSLSSSLPTYEQYF.

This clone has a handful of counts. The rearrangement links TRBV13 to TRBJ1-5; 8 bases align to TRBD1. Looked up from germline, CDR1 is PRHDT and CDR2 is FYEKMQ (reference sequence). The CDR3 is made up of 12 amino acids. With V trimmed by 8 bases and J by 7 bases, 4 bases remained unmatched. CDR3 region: CASGRGQQPQHF. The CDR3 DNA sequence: TGTGCCAGCGGCAGGGGGCAACAGCCCCAGCATTTT.

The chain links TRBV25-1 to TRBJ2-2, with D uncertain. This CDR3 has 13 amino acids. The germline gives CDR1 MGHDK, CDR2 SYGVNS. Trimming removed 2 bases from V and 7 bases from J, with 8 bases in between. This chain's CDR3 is CASSEGRDGELFF. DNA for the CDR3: TGTGCCAGCAGTGAAGGAAGGGACGGGGAGCTGTTTTTT.